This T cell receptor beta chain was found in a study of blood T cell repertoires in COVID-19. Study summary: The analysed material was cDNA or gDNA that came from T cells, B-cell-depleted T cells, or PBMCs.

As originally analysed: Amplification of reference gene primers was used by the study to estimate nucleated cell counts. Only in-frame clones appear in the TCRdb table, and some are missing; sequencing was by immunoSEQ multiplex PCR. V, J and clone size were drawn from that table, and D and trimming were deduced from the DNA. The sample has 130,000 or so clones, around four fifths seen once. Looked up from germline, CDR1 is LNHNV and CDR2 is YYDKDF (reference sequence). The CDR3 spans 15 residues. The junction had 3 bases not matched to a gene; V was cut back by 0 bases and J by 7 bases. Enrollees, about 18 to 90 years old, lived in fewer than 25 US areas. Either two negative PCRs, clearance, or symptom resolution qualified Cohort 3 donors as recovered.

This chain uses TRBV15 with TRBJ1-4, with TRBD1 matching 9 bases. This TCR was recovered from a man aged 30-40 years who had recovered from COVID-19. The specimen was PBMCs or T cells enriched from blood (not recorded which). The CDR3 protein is CATSRDGTGREKLFF. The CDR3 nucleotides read TGTGCCACCAGCAGAGATGGGACAGGGCGTGAAAAACTGTTTTTT.